This T cell receptor (beta chain) was profiled in a study of blood T cell repertoires in COVID-19. Background on the study: Spain, Italy and the United States supplied samples that represented acute and convalescent COVID-19.

CDR3 length: 14 residues. Germline CDR1 is SGHRS and CDR2 is YFSETQ. V gave up 0 bases and J gave up 3 bases; unmatched junction bases: 1. Regarding this clone: The same CDR3 also results from other DNA sequences found in this sample.

Profiled with immunoSEQ multiplex PCR; TCRdb holds only in-frame clones, not every one. The data show 300,000 to 350,000 clones, roughly 86% seen once. The specimen sequenced was peripheral blood. The TCR sequence derives from a man aged 30 to 45 with COVID-19, enrolled during active disease. The genes are TRBV5-1 and TRBJ2-3; 7 positions agree with TRBD1. CDR3 residues: CASSLDRGTDTQYF. The CDR3, as DNA: TGCGCCAGCAGCTTGGACAGGGGAACAGATACGCAGTATTTT.